This TCR beta chain originates from a study of T-cell memory formation after mild COVID-19. Germline values: CDR1 SGHTA, CDR2 FQGNSA. There are 14 residues in the CDR3. The germline V and J ends were trimmed by 2 bases and 5 bases, with 10 bases remaining between them. Each CDR3 protein gets one entry after TCRdb re-called the 5' RACE reads with MiXCR. This table has about 130,000 distinct CDR3 sequences, approximately 5.9% appearing once. The TCR was taken from an adult woman who had mild COVID-19 (a few samples of this study predate the infection). Cell type and time point are not known. This chain links TRBV7-2 with TRBJ1-5; the D is unclear. The sample consisted of PBMCs or a T cell subset sorted from them (not recorded which). DNA for the CDR3: TGTGCCAGCAGCTTACGCCCGGCGGATCAGCCCCAGCATTTT. This translates into CASSLRPADQPQHF.